These T cell receptor beta chains were read from a single sample in a study of cytomegalovirus exposure and HLA in healthy donors. Libraries were prepared by immunoSEQ multiplex PCR; TCRdb keeps only in-frame clonotypes and omits some of them. The table shows about 130,000 clones, with approximately 71% occurring only once. Sequenced sample: PBMCs. Receptors were obtained from a woman in her fifties or sixties in good health and CMV-seronegative. The CDR3 runs from the conserved cysteine through the conserved F or W. Fields, in order: J gene, D gene, V gene, clone size, CDR3 protein, CDR3 DNA. A D gene is named only where the DNA matches it firmly. Size is omitted from some rows. Given values are once, few, many or a class for expanded clones.

J: TRBJ1-2; D: .; V: TRBV19; size: .; CDR3: CANSIDKGQGYGYTF; DNA: TGTGCCAACTCAATTGACAAGGGGCAAGGATATGGCTACACCTTC
J: TRBJ1-2; D: .; V: TRBV5-6; size: .; CDR3: CASSFGGNYGYTF; DNA: TGTGCCAGCAGCTTCGGGGGAAACTATGGCTACACCTTC
J: TRBJ1-1; D: .; V: TRBV7-9; size: once; CDR3: CASSFSPGTRGTEAFF; DNA: TGTGCCAGCAGCTTTTCTCCCGGGACCCGGGGGACTGAAGCTTTCTTT
J: TRBJ1-5; D: .; V: TRBV30; size: .; CDR3: CAWSVRGNQPQHF; DNA: TGTGCCTGGAGTGTACGCGGCAATCAGCCCCAGCATTTT
J: TRBJ2-2; D: .; V: TRBV2; size: .; CDR3: CASRPSVSTTGELFF; DNA: TGTGCCAGCAGGCCTAGCGTATCAACAACCGGGGAGCTGTTTTTT
J: TRBJ2-3; D: .; V: TRBV27; size: .; CDR3: CASSLSLGAGTDTQYF; DNA: TGTGCCAGCAGTTTATCGTTGGGAGCTGGCACAGATACGCAGTATTTT
J: TRBJ2-7; D: TRBD2; V: TRBV28; size: .; CDR3: CASSQAGVSYEQYF; DNA: TGTGCCAGCAGTCAAGCGGGAGTATCCTACGAGCAGTACTTC
J: TRBJ2-2; D: TRBD2; V: TRBV4-3; size: .; CDR3: CASSQPSGAGELFF; DNA: TGCGCCAGCAGCCAACCTAGCGGGGCCGGGGAGCTGTTTTTT
J: TRBJ2-1; D: .; V: TRBV11-3; size: few; CDR3: CASSSSSAYNEQFF; DNA: TGTGCCAGCAGCTCTTCTAGCGCTTACAATGAGCAGTTCTTC
J: TRBJ1-5; D: TRBD1; V: TRBV19; size: .; CDR3: CASSSGTGGERPQHF; DNA: TGTGCCAGTAGCAGTGGGACAGGGGGCGAGAGGCCCCAGCATTTT
J: TRBJ2-2; D: TRBD1; V: TRBV6-5; size: .; CDR3: CASRGQGETGELFF; DNA: TGTGCCAGCAGGGGACAGGGGGAGACCGGGGAGCTGTTTTTT
J: TRBJ2-5; D: .; V: TRBV7-9; size: .; CDR3: CASSRFAAEGTQYF; DNA: TGTGCCAGCAGTCGGTTTGCGGCGGAGGGGACCCAGTACTTC
J: TRBJ2-5; D: TRBD1; V: TRBV5-4; size: .; CDR3: CASSWDREETQYF; DNA: TGTGCCAGCAGCTGGGACAGAGAAGAGACCCAGTACTTC
J: TRBJ2-1; D: TRBD2; V: TRBV25-1; size: .; CDR3: CASSEYSGSLYNEQFF; DNA: TGTGCCAGCAGTGAATACAGCGGGAGTTTATACAATGAGCAGTTCTTC
J: TRBJ1-2; D: .; V: TRBV7-2; size: .; CDR3: CASSLLEGQRGYTF; DNA: TGTGCCAGCAGCTTATTGGAGGGGCAAAGGGGCTACACCTTC
J: TRBJ2-1; D: .; V: TRBV6-4; size: .; CDR3: CASSEEGVSSYNEQFF; DNA: TGTGCCAGCAGTGAAGAGGGTGTGAGCTCCTACAATGAGCAGTTCTTC
J: TRBJ2-3; D: .; V: TRBV11-2; size: .; CDR3: CASSFNFGQGPDTQYF; DNA: TGTGCCAGCAGCTTCAATTTTGGGCAGGGGCCAGATACGCAGTATTTT
J: TRBJ2-7; D: .; V: TRBV2; size: .; CDR3: CASSLYEQYF; DNA: TGTGCCAGCAGCCTCTACGAGCAGTACTTC
J: TRBJ2-5; D: .; V: TRBV7-9; size: .; CDR3: CASSFGLGDYQETQYF; DNA: TGTGCCAGCAGCTTCGGGCTAGGGGACTACCAAGAGACCCAGTACTTC
J: TRBJ2-5; D: .; V: TRBV23-1; size: once; CDR3: CASLPLKKQGGGSETQYF; DNA: TGCGCCAGCTTACCTTTGAAGAAACAGGGTGGGGGATCAGAGACCCAGTACTTC
J: TRBJ2-5; D: .; V: TRBV6-5; size: .; CDR3: CASSLSQGIETQYF; DNA: TGTGCCAGCAGTTTATCGCAGGGAATAGAGACCCAGTACTTC
J: TRBJ2-7; D: TRBD2; V: TRBV14; size: .; CDR3: CASSQESHGSGRDGYEQYF; DNA: TGTGCCAGCAGCCAAGAAAGTCACGGTAGCGGGAGGGACGGCTACGAGCAGTACTTC
J: TRBJ2-7; D: TRBD2; V: TRBV5-5; size: .; CDR3: CASSFLAGGYEQYF; DNA: TGTGCCAGCAGCTTTCTAGCGGGAGGCTACGAGCAGTACTTC
J: TRBJ2-7; D: TRBD1; V: TRBV5-5; size: large; CDR3: CASSLDEGADYEQYF; DNA: TGTGCCAGCAGCTTGGATGAGGGGGCGGACTACGAGCAGTACTTC
J: TRBJ2-5; D: .; V: TRBV5-8; size: .; CDR3: CASSLITSRETQYF; DNA: TGTGCCAGCAGCTTAATTACATCCAGGGAGACCCAGTACTTC
J: TRBJ2-5; D: TRBD2; V: TRBV6-5; size: .; CDR3: CASSYSPAGVRETQYF; DNA: TGTGCCAGCAGTTACTCCCCAGCGGGAGTTCGAGAGACCCAGTACTTC
J: TRBJ2-7; D: .; V: TRBV20-1; size: .; CDR3: CSAPGNDEQYF; DNA: TGCAGTGCTCCAGGTAATGACGAGCAGTACTTC
J: TRBJ1-2; D: TRBD1; V: TRBV6-5; size: few; CDR3: CASSDRGGYGYTF; DNA: TGTGCCAGCAGTGACAGGGGGGGCTATGGCTACACCTTC
J: TRBJ2-2; D: TRBD2; V: TRBV5-4; size: .; CDR3: CASSRLAGPGPGELFF; DNA: TGTGCCAGCAGCCGTCTAGCGGGGCCCGGACCGGGGGAGCTGTTTTTT
J: TRBJ1-2; D: TRBD1; V: TRBV30; size: few; CDR3: CAWRSTEGQGRNGYTF; DNA: TGTGCCTGGAGGTCGACCGAAGGACAGGGTAGGAATGGCTACACCTTC
J: TRBJ1-4; D: .; V: TRBV29-1; size: .; CDR3: CSGGAGLEAEKLFF; DNA: TGCAGCGGCGGCGCGGGTCTCGAAGCCGAAAAACTGTTTTTT
J: TRBJ2-1; D: TRBD2; V: TRBV15; size: .; CDR3: CATSTRLAGDLVSLNEQFF; DNA: TGTGCCACCAGCACCCGACTAGCGGGAGATCTAGTGAGCTTGAATGAGCAGTTCTTC
J: TRBJ2-7; D: TRBD1; V: TRBV19; size: .; CDR3: CASSRGQASSYEQYF; DNA: TGTGCCAGTAGCCGGGGACAGGCTAGCTCCTACGAGCAGTACTTC
J: TRBJ2-1; D: TRBD2; V: TRBV5-4; size: few; CDR3: CASSRGLGGDEQFF; DNA: TGTGCCAGCAGCAGGGGACTAGGAGGTGATGAGCAGTTCTTC